This TCR beta chain was obtained from a study of cytomegalovirus exposure and HLA in healthy donors. General study findings and limits: Researchers reportedly found TCR beta sequences accurately predicted most subjects' HLA-A and HLA-B alleles. A few V segments could not be told apart, such as TRBV6-2 and TRBV6-3, and were left out. It was shown in a later analysis that HLA-associated TCR beta chains were more clonally expanded than other, equally common chains.

There are 15 residues in the CDR3. CDR1 is SGHVS and CDR2 is FQNEAQ in the germline V gene. Trimming left V 5 bases short and J 1 base short, with 14 bases between. As regards this clone: Its specificity is unknown.

With 60 Vbeta and 13 Jbeta primers, the PCR was carried out. TCRdb's copy holds only in-frame clones and misses some; the assay was immunoSEQ multiplex PCR. The table lists 65,000 to 85,000 clones, roughly two thirds of them singletons. The sequencing sample was made of PBMCs. V usage is TRBV7-8 and J usage is TRBJ1-1; possible D gene TRBD1, 6 bases. The sequence came from a male donor in good health and CMV-seropositive. The chain's CDR3 is CASSQMGAGNTEAFF. CDR3 DNA sequence: TGTGCCAGCAGCCAGATGGGGGCCGGGAACACTGAAGCTTTCTTT.